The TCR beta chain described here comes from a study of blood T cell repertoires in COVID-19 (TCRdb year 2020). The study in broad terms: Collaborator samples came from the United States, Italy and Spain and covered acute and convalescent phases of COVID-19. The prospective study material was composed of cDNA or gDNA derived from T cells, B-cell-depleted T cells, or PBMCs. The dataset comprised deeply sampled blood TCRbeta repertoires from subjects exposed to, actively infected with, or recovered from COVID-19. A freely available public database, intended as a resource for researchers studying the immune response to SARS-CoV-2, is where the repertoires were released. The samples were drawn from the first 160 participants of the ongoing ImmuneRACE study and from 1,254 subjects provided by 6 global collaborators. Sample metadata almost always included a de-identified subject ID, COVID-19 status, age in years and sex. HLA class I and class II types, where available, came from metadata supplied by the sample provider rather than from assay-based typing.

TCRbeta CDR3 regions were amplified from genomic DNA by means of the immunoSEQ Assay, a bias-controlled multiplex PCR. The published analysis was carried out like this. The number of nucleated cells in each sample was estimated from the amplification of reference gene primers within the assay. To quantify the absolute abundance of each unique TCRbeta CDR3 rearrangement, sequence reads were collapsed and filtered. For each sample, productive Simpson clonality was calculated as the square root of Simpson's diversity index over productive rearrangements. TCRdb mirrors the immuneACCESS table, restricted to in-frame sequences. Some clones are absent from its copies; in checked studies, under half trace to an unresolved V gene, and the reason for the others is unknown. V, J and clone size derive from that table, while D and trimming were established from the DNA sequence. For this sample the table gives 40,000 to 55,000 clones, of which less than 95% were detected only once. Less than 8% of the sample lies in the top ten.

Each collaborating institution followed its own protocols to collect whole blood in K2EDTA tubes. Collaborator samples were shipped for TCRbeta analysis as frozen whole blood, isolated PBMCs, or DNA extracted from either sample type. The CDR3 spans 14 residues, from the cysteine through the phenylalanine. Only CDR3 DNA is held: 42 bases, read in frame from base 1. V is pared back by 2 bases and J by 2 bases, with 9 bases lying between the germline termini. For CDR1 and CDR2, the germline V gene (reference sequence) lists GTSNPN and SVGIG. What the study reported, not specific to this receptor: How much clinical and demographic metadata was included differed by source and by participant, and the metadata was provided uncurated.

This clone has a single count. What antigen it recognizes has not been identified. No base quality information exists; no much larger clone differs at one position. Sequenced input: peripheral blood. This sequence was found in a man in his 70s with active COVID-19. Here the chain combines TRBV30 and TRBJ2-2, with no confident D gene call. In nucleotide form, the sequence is TGTGCCTGGAGTTCAGGCCCTAACACCGGGGAGCTGTTTTTT. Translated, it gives CAWSSGPNTGELFF.